This T cell receptor beta chain was found in a study of regulatory dendritic cells for organ transplantation. Libraries were prepared by immunoSEQ multiplex PCR; TCRdb keeps only in-frame clonotypes and omits some of them. The sample contains roughly 34,000 clones, approximately 91% of which appear only once. Naive CD45RA+ and memory CD45RO+ CD4+ or CD8+ T cells were FACS-sorted. Germline V gene lookup returns CDR1 SNHLY and CDR2 FYNNEI. CDR3 size: 16 residues. J gave up 6 bases and V 6 bases, and 13 bases lay outside the gene matches. Sequencing input: naive CD4+ T cells from blood. Documented subset: CD45RA+ naive T cells. The receptor's source is a human donor in good health. This sequence joins TRBV2 and TRBJ2-3; 9 bases line up with TRBD1. The CDR3 region is CASRVPRTGVRDTQYF. The DNA for the CDR3 is TGTGCCAGCAGAGTTCCCCGGACAGGGGTAAGGGATACGCAGTATTTT.